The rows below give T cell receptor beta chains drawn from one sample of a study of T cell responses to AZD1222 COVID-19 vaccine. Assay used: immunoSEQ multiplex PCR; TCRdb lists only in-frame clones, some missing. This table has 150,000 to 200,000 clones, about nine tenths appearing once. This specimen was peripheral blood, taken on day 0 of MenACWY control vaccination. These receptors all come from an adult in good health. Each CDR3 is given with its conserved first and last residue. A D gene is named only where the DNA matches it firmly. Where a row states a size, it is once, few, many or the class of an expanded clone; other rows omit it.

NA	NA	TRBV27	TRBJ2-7	TGTGCCAGCAGTTTTAACCGGTTAGGCGAGCAGTACTTC	CASSFNRLGEQYF
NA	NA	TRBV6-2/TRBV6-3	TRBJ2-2	TGTGCCAGCAGTTATTCACCGGGACGAGACACCGGGGAGCTGTTTTTT	CASSYSPGRDTGELFF
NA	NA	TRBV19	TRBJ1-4	TGTGCCAGTAGTCCCTCTACGGGGTCCGTGATTTTT	CASSPSTGSVIF
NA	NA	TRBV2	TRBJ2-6	TGTGCCAGCAGTGTTATCCAGGCCAACGTCCTGACTTTC	CASSVIQANVLTF
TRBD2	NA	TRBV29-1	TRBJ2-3	TGCAGCGTTGAACGTGTGAGTCTAGCGGGGAACACCGGGGAGTATTTT	CSVERVSLAGNTGEYF
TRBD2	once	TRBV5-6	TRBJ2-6	TGTGCCAGCAGCTTGGGGGGAGGGATCCCTATCTCTGGGGCCAACGTCCTGACTTTC	CASSLGGGIPISGANVLTF
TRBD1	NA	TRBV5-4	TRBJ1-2	TGTGCCAGCAGCCTGCAGGGGGCGAATGGCTACACCTTC	CASSLQGANGYTF
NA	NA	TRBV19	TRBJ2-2	TGTGCCGCCAGATTTGGGGGGAAAACCGGGGAGCTGTTTTTT	CAARFGGKTGELFF
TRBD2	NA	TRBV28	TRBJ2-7	TGTGCCAGCAGTTTGGGGGGACTAGTCGAGCAGTACTTC	CASSLGGLVEQYF
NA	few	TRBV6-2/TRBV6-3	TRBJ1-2	TGTGCCAGCAGTTACAGCGGCAGGAGGGACTACACCTTC	CASSYSGRRDYTF
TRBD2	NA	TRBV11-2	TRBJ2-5	TGTGCCAGCAGCGTCAGCGGGAGGGTCCCAGAGACCCAGTACTTC	CASSVSGRVPETQYF
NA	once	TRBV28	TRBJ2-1	TGTGCCAGCAGTTCCCCGGGACCCACTACCTTAGGGGGTGAGCAGTTCTTC	CASSSPGPTTLGGEQFF
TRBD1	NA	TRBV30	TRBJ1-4	TGTGCCTGGAGTGTAAGGCTTGGACAGGACCTCGATGAAAAACTGTTTTTT	CAWSVRLGQDLDEKLFF
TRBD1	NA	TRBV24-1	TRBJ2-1	TGTGCCACCAGTGAATTCAGGACAGGCTCCTACAATGAGCAGTTCTTC	CATSEFRTGSYNEQFF
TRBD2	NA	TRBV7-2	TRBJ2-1	TGTGCCAGCAGCTTAGTGTCTAGCGGGGCGGGTGAGCAGTTCTTC	CASSLVSSGAGEQFF
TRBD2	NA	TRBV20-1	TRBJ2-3	TGCAGTGCTAGTGGACTAGCGGGAGGTCGCCCAGATACGCAGTATTTT	CSASGLAGGRPDTQYF
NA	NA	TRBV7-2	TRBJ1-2	TGTGCCAGCAGCCCCGGGGACTATGGCTACACCTTC	CASSPGDYGYTF
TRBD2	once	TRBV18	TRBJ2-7	TGTGCCAGCTCACCAGCTAGCGGGAGCTACGAGCAGTACTTC	CASSPASGSYEQYF
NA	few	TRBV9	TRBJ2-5	TGTGCCAGCAGCTCCAGGGAAGAGACCCAGTACTTC	CASSSREETQYF
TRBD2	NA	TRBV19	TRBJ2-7	TGTGCCAGTAGTATAGTATCCCCGAGCGGGAGTGTCTACGAGCAGTACTTC	CASSIVSPSGSVYEQYF
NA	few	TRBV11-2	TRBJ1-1	TGTGCCAGCAGCTTAGCGAGGGCGGCGGGAGCTTTCTTT	CASSLARAAGAFF
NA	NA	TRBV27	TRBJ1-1	TGTGCCAGCAGATATCTACAGGGTATGAACACTGAAGCTTTCTTT	CASRYLQGMNTEAFF
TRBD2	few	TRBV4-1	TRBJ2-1	TGCGCCAGCAGCCTCCTATTGGGGGAGGGGTTTGAGCAGTTCTTC	CASSLLLGEGFEQFF
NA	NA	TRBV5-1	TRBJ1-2	TGCGCCAGCAGCTCCCGGGACAACTATGGCTACACCTTC	CASSSRDNYGYTF
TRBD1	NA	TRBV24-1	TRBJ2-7	TGTGCCACCAGTGCCGGACAGGGGATACCCTACGAGCAGTACTTC	CATSAGQGIPYEQYF
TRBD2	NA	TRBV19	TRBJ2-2	TGTGCCAGTAGTCTCTCCGGGAGGACGAACACCGGGGAGCTGTTTTTT	CASSLSGRTNTGELFF
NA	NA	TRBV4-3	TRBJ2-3	TGCGCCAGCAGCCAAGAACTTGGGGGTTCAGATACGCAGTATTTT	CASSQELGGSDTQYF
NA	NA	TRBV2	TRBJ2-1	TGTGCCACCTACGGTGGGGAAGAGCAGTTCTTC	CATYGGEEQFF
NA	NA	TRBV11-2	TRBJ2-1	TGTGCCAGCAGCTCCGAAGTATTAGCAGAGCAGTTCTTC	CASSSEVLAEQFF
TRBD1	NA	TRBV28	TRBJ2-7	TGTGCCAGCAGTCCAGCACAGGGGGCCGGGTCCTACGAGCAGTACTTC	CASSPAQGAGSYEQYF
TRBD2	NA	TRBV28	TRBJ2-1	TGTGCCAGCAGTTCCATGAGCGGGGTCTCCTACAATGAGCAGTTCTTC	CASSSMSGVSYNEQFF
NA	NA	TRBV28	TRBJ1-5	TGTGCCAGCAGTTTATCCGATCAGCCCCAGCATTTT	CASSLSDQPQHF
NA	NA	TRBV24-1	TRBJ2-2	TGTGCCACCAGTGATTACTCGAACACCGGGGAGCTGTTTTTT	CATSDYSNTGELFF
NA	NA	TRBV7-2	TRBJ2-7	TGTGCCAGCAGCTTAGACAGGGAAAACTACGAGCAGTACTTC	CASSLDRENYEQYF
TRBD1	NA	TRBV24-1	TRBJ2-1	TGTGCCACCAGTGATTTCGGACAGGGAAGGAACAATGAGCAGTTCTTC	CATSDFGQGRNNEQFF
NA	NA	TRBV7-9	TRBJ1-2	TGTGCCAGCATGCAAGACCCCTATGTTGGCACCTTC	CASMQDPYVGTF
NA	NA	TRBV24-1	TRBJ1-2	TGTGCCACCAGTGATTCTGAGAACTATGGCTACACCTTC	CATSDSENYGYTF
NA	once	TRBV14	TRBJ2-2	TGTGCCAGCAGCCAAGATATCGGGGGCGCGGGCGGGGAGCTGTTTTTT	CASSQDIGGAGGELFF
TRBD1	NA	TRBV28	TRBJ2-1	TGTGCCAGCAGTTTATGGGACAGGGAAAGAAATGAGCAGTTCTTC	CASSLWDRERNEQFF
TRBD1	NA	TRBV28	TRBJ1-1	TGTGCCAGCAGTTTATCCGGACAGGGTACCGATGAAGCTTTCTTT	CASSLSGQGTDEAFF
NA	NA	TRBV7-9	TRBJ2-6	TGTGCCAGCAGGGCCTCTGGGGCCAACGTCCTGACTTTC	CASRASGANVLTF
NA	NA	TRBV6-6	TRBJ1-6	TGTGCCAGCAGAGGAACGGGGGAACAAAATTCACCCCTCCACTTT	CASRGTGEQNSPLHF
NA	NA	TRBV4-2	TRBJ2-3	TGTGCCAGCAGCCAACCAGGGCCCGCTCAGGATACGCAGTATTTT	CASSQPGPAQDTQYF
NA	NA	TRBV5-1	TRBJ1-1	TGCGCCAGCAGCTTGTCGGACCCTGGATTAAACGAAGCTTTCTTT	CASSLSDPGLNEAFF
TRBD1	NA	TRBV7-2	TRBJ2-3	TGTGCCAGCGGGGTACAGGGGGCGGGGTCAGATACGCAGTATTTT	CASGVQGAGSDTQYF
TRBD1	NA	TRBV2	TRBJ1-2	TGTGCCAGCAGTGAAAGGACAGGGTTTGGCTACACCTTC	CASSERTGFGYTF